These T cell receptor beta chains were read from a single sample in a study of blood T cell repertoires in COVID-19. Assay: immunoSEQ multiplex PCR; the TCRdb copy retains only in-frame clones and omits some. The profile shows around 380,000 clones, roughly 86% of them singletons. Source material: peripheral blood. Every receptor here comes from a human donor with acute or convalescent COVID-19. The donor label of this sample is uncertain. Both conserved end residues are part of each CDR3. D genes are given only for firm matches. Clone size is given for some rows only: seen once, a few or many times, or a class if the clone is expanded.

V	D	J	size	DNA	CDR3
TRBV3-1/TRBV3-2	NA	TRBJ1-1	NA	TGTGCCAGCAGCCTTAAGCGGGGCATCGGCACTGAAGCTTTCTTT	CASSLKRGIGTEAFF
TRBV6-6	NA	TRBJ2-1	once	TGTGCCAGCAGTTACCGAGAGGGAGGCCATGAGCAGTTCTTC	CASSYREGGHEQFF
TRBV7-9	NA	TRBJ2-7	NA	TGTGCCAGTAGTCCCATTAGCTCCTACGAGCAGTACTTC	CASSPISSYEQYF
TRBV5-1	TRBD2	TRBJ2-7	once	TGCGCCAGCAGAGGGGGTAGGACTAGCGGTTACGAGCAGTACTTC	CASRGGRTSGYEQYF
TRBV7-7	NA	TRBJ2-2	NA	TGTGCCAGCAGCAGCACGTCAGGGCTCGCCGGGGAGCTGTTTTTT	CASSSTSGLAGELFF
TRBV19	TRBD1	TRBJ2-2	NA	TGTGCCAGTAGTCCGGGACAGGGGAACACCGGGGAGCTGTTTTTT	CASSPGQGNTGELFF
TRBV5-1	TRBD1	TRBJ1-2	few	TGCGCCAGCAGCCAACGGACAGGCGGCGACTATGGCTACACCTTC	CASSQRTGGDYGYTF
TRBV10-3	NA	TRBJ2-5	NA	TGTGCCATCAGTGTTGTCAGCCAAGAGACCCAGTACTTC	CAISVVSQETQYF
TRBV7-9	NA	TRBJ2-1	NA	TGTGCCAGCAGCCTCTCACCGGACTACCACAATGAGCAGTTCTTC	CASSLSPDYHNEQFF
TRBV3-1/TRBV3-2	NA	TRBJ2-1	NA	TGTGCCAGCAGCCAAGACCCGCGGCTCCGTTACAATGAGCAGTTCTTC	CASSQDPRLRYNEQFF
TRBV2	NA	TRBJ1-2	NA	TGTGCCAGCAGTTCGGCGATCTATCGCGGGGGCTACACCTTC	CASSSAIYRGGYTF
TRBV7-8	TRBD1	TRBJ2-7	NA	TGTGCCAGCAGCGACAAGACAGGGCCCTTGAGCTCCTACGAGCAGTACTTC	CASSDKTGPLSSYEQYF
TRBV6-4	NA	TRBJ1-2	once	TGTGCCAGCAGTGAAGGTGCAGGAAATAAGAACTATGGCTACACCTTC	CASSEGAGNKNYGYTF
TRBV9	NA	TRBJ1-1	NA	TGTGCCAGCAGCGTGTGGGGGCTAAACACTGAAGCTTTCTTT	CASSVWGLNTEAFF
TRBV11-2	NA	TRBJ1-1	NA	TGTGCCAGCAGCTTAGTCGGGTCAGGGGAAGCTTTCTTT	CASSLVGSGEAFF
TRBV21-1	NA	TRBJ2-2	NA	TGTGCCAGCACTATGACGGTGGGACTAGCGGGGACGAACACCGGGGAGCTGTTTTTT	CASTMTVGLAGTNTGELFF
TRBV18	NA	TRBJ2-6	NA	TGTGCCAGCTCACCGATGAGAGGGACATATTACTCTGGGGCCAACGTCCTGACTTTC	CASSPMRGTYYSGANVLTF
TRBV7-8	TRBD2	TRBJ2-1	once	TGTGCCAGCAGCTTACAGCCTATACTAGCGGGGCAGTTCTTC	CASSLQPILAGQFF
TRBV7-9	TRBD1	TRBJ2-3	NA	TGTGCCAGCAGCCTACTGGGACAGGTCCGCACAGATACGCAGTATTTT	CASSLLGQVRTDTQYF
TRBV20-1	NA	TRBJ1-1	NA	TGCAGTGCTAGTGATCCTGGGGCCGGGTTTGAAGCTTTCTTT	CSASDPGAGFEAFF
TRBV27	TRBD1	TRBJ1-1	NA	TGTGCCAGCAGTCCCCCGACAGGGGCCCAGAACACTGAAGCTTTCTTT	CASSPPTGAQNTEAFF
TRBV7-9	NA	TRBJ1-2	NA	TGTGCCAGCAGCCTGGGCTCGGGGGTAGACTATGGCTACACCTTC	CASSLGSGVDYGYTF
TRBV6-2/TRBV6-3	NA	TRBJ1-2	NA	TGTGCCAGCAGTTCCGGGCGTGAGGGTGGCTACACCTTC	CASSSGREGGYTF
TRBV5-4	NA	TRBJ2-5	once	TGTGCCAGCAGCCAGAATCTGCAAGAGACCCAGTACTTC	CASSQNLQETQYF
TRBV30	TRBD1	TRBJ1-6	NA	TGTGCCTGGAGTCCCGGACAGGGGCAGCCCGGGTATTCACCCCTCCACTTT	CAWSPGQGQPGYSPLHF
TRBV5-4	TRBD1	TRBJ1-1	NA	TGTGCCAGCAGCATAGGGACAGGCCCTGAAGCTTTCTTT	CASSIGTGPEAFF
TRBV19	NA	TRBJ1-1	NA	TGTGCCAGTAATAAGAGGGGGTGGGGAAACCGGAACACTGAAGCTTTCTTT	CASNKRGWGNRNTEAFF
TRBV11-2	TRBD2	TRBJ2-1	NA	TGTGCCAGCAGCTCGGGGGGAACCTACAATGAGCAGTTCTTC	CASSSGGTYNEQFF
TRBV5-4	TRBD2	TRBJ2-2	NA	TGTGCCAGCAGCCCCGGGACTAGATCATCCACCGGGGAGCTGTTTTTT	CASSPGTRSSTGELFF
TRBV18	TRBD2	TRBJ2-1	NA	TGTGCCAGCTTCCCGGGACTAGCGGGATACAATGAGCAGTTCTTC	CASFPGLAGYNEQFF
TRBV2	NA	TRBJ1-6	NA	TGTGCCAGCAGTGGGAGGGCAACCGCCGATAATTCACCCCTCCACTTT	CASSGRATADNSPLHF
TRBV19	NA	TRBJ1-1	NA	TGTGCCAGTACCTCACAGGGATCCCGGTCGGAAGCTTTCTTT	CASTSQGSRSEAFF
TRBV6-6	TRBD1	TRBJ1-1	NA	TGTGCCAGCAGTGCTTACAGGGGGACTGAAGCTTTCTTT	CASSAYRGTEAFF
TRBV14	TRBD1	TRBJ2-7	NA	TGTGCCAGCAGCCTAGGACAGGGGATAGGAGAGCAGTACTTC	CASSLGQGIGEQYF
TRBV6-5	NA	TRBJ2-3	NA	TGTGCCAGCAGTTCCCAGGGTAGCACAGATACGCAGTATTTT	CASSSQGSTDTQYF
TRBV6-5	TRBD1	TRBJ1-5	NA	TGTGCCAGCAGCCCATTACGTGACAGGGCAAAGCCCCAGCATTTT	CASSPLRDRAKPQHF
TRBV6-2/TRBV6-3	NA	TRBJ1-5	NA	TGTGCCAGCAGTTACCGGGGGAATCAGCCCCAGCATTTT	CASSYRGNQPQHF
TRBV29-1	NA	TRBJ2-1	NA	TGCAGCGTTGCGGAATCGGGACTGGGAGGAAACGGTGAGCAGTTCTTC	CSVAESGLGGNGEQFF
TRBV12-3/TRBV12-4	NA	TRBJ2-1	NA	TGTGCCAGCAGTCTCCTCCACAATGAGCAGTTCTTC	CASSLLHNEQFF
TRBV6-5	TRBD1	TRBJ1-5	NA	TGTGCCAGCAGTCGGGACAGGCAAAGCAATCAGCCCCAGCATTTT	CASSRDRQSNQPQHF
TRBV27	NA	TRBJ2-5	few	TGTGCCAGCAGTTTACTTTACGAGGGAGAGACCCAGTACTTC	CASSLLYEGETQYF
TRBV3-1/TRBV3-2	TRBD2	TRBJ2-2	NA	TGTGCCAGCAGCCAAGCCCCTCTAGGTTCTCGGGAGGGCCCCACCGGGGAGCTGTTTTTT	CASSQAPLGSREGPTGELFF
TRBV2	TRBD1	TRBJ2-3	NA	TGTGCCACCCGAAGGACAGGGGGTTTCACAGATACGCAGTATTTT	CATRRTGGFTDTQYF
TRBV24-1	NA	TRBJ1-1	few	TGTGCCACCAGTGATCGGGGGTACACTGAAGCTTTCTTT	CATSDRGYTEAFF
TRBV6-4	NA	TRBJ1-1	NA	TGTGCCAGCAGTCCCAGGGGAAACACTGAAGCTTTCTTT	CASSPRGNTEAFF
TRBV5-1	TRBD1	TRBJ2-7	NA	TGCGCCAGCAGCGCCGGACAGGGCTCCTACGAGCAGTACTTC	CASSAGQGSYEQYF
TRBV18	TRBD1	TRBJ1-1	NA	TGTGCCAGCACACCCGGGACAGGGGGCCGTTCAGCTTTCTTT	CASTPGTGGRSAFF
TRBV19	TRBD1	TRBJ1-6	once	TGTGCCACCCGGGACAGGGAACGTTCACCCCTCCACTTT	CATRDRERSPLHF
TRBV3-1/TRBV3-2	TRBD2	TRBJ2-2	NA	TGTGCCAGCCACCCTCCGGGGAGGGACACCGGGGAGCTGTTTTTT	CASHPPGRDTGELFF
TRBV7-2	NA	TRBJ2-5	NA	TGTGCCAGCAGCTTAGTGTGGAGGAACCAAGAGACCCAGTACTTC	CASSLVWRNQETQYF